This T cell receptor (beta chain) was obtained from a study of shared clonotypes between healthy human individuals. Broader study findings: The sharing of 4.5% to 6.5% of naive CD4 clonotypes was seen across a few donors. Relative to memory subsets, naive subsets generally showed larger estimated richness.

Naive CD45RA+ and memory CD45RA-negative subsets were split from CD4+ cells. DNA at 150 to 200 ng, about 30,000 T cell genomes, went into sorted-subset replicate PCRs. Profiled with immunoSEQ multiplex PCR; TCRdb holds only in-frame clones, not every one. The data hold 2 million to 3 million clones, with roughly 93% observed a single time. Points on this clone: What it binds is not known.

V was trimmed by 4 bases and J by 14 bases, leaving 14 bases between them. The CDR3 has 11 amino acids. In germline, CDR1 is MRHNA, CDR2 SNTAGT. The V and J genes are TRBV6-4 and TRBJ1-2; possibly TRBD1 for D (5 bases). The clonotype originates from a man between 18 and 29 years old in good health. Some clones in this sample may be carry-over from other donors' samples. Input material: naive CD4+ T cells from PBMCs. Indicated subset: CD45RA+ positively selected. For the CDR3, the DNA is TGTGCCAGCAGTGGCCGGGGGGAATTGACCTTC. Amino acids: CASSGRGELTF.